The count of the clone carrying this T cell receptor beta chain is one. Its antigen is as yet unknown. The sample belongs to a study of OX40 agonist ivuxolimab in advanced cancers. Study-wide background: One patient with hepatocellular carcinoma and two with cutaneous melanoma, three in all, had partial responses.

V lost 3 bases and J lost 8; bases outside the gene matches: 11. The CDR3 is made up of 16 amino acids. CDR1 is GTSNPN, CDR2 SVGIG, per germline (reference sequence). Data came from immunoSEQ multiplex PCR; TCRdb stores just in-frame clones and leaves some out. The top ten hold around 3.5% of the sample, which has tens of thousands of clones, around 82% seen once. Broader study findings: Specificity for antigen went undetermined in the expanded peripheral T cells.

This specimen consisted of CD4+ or CD8+ T cells sorted from blood, obtained in a trial of the OX40 agonist ivuxolimab. This sequence was found in an adult with an advanced solid tumor such as melanoma, head and neck, liver or kidney cancer. This chain connects TRBV30 to TRBJ2-3, with TRBD2 matching over 13 bases. Here the CDR3 DNA reads TGTGCCTGGAGCGCAGGGCCGGGACTAGCGGGGAGTACGCAGTATTTT. This encodes CAWSAGPGLAGSTQYF.